The T cell receptor beta chain described here comes from a study of shared clonotypes between healthy human individuals. Trimming cost V 0 bases and J 1 base; bases outside gene matches: 2. Germline V lookup: CDR1 MGHRA, CDR2 YSYEKL. The CDR3 has 16 amino acids. The assay ran at deep level. The authors distributed each subset's genomic DNA evenly over several immunoSEQ plates. This table comes from immunoSEQ multiplex PCR, and its TCRdb copy is limited to in-frame clones, with some not included. The table records approximately 710,000 clones, around 91% of them present only once. Comment on this clone: The antigen remains undetermined.

Each CD8 memory set brought CD45RO+ cells together with CCR7-negative CD45RA+ TemRA cells. Whole-study findings and limits: Generation of non-shared clonotypes was less probable than generation of clonotypes shared by all four donors.

The gene calls are TRBV4-1 and TRBJ1-4, with 7 bases aligning to TRBD1. The receptor's source is a man in his late teens or twenties in good health. Some clones in this sample may be carry-over from other donors' samples. Sequenced input: memory CD8+ T cells from PBMCs. The subset here: CD45RO+ cells pooled with CCR7-negative TemRA cells. The CDR3 DNA sequence: TGCGCCAGCAGCCAAGATCGGGACAGAACTAATGAAAAACTGTTTTTT. Residues: CASSQDRDRTNEKLFF.